This T cell receptor beta chain was captured by sequencing in a study of T cell responses to AZD1222 COVID-19 vaccine. Sequencing used immunoSEQ multiplex PCR; TCRdb keeps in-frame clones, though not all of them. This table has about 76,000 clones, about 83% appearing once. CDR3 length equals 12 residues. Germline V gene lookup returns CDR1 SGDLS and CDR2 YYNGEE. V was trimmed by 4 bases and J by 5 bases, leaving 7 bases between them. The sequences come from peripheral blood, collected 28 days after the second dose of the MenACWY control vaccine. This sequence joins TRBV9 and TRBJ2-1; D is possibly TRBD1 (5 bases). This sequence originates from an adult who received the MenACWY meningococcal vaccine as a control. CDR3 sequence reads: CASSLTDNEQFF. The CDR3, as DNA: TGTGCCAGCAGCTTGACAGACAATGAGCAGTTCTTC. The whole variable domain, remainder taken from reference TRBV9 and TRBJ2-1, is DSGVTQTPKHLITATGQRVTLRCSPRSGDLSVYWYQQSLDQGLQFLIQYYNGEERAKGNILERFSAQQFPDLHSELNLSSLELGDSALYFCASSLTDNEQFFGPGTRLTVL.